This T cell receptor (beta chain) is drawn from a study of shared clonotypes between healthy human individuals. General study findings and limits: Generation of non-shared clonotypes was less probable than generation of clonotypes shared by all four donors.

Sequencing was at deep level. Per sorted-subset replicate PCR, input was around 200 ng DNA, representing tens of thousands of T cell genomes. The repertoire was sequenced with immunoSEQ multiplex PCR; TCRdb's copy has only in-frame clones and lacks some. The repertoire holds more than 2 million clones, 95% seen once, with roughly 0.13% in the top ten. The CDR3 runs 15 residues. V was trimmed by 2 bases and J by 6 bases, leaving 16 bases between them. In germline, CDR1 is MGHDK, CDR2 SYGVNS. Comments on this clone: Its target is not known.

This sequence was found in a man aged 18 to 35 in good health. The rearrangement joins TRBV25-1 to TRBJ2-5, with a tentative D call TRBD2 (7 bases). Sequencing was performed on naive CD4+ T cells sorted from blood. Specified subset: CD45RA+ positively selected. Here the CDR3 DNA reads TGTGCCAGCAGTGAAAGGGGAGGGGGTTTGAAGACCCAGTACTTC. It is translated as CASSERGGGLKTQYF. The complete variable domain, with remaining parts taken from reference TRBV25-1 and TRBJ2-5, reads EADIYQTPRYLVIGTGKKITLECSQTMGHDKMYWYQQDPGMELHLIHYSYGVNSTEKGDLSSESTVSRIRTEHFPLTLESARPSHTSQYLCASSERGGGLKTQYFGPGTRLLVL.